The TCR beta chain under discussion was sequenced for a study of blood T cells in healthy people across ages. It was with a sample-barcoded 5' primer and a J-beta primer mix that a second PCR of about 6 to 12 cycles was run. In TCRdb, the 5' RACE reads were re-called with MiXCR into one record per CDR3 protein. Here the sample spans almost 1 million distinct CDR3 sequences, just over 50% being singletons. Peripheral blood was drawn, approximately 10 milliliters per donor. Per germline, CDR1 MGHRA and CDR2 YSYEKL. Trimming pared 1 base from V and 3 bases from J, leaving 9 bases between. The CDR3 spans 15 residues.

This TCR was recovered from a woman in her sixties in good health. The rearrangement uses TRBV4-1 and TRBJ2-2; no reliable D call. Source material: blood. CDR3 coding DNA: TGCGCCAGCAGCCAAGTACCATTTTACACCGGGGAGCTGTTTTTT. It codes for CASSQVPFYTGELFF.